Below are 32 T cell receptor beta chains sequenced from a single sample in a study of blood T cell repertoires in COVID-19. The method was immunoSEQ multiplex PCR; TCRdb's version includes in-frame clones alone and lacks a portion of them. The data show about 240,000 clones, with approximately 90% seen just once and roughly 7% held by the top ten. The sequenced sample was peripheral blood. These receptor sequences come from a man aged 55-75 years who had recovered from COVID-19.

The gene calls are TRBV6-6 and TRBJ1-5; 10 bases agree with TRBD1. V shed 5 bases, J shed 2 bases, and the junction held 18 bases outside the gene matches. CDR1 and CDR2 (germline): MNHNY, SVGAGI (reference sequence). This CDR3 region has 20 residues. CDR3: CASSRTGGTGVIWGNQPQHF. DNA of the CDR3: TGTGCCAGCAGTCGTACGGGCGGGACAGGGGTCATTTGGGGCAATCAGCCCCAGCATTTT.

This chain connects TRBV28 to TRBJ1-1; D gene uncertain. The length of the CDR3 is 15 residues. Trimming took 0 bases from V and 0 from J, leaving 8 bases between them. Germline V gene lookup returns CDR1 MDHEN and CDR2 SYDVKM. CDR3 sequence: CASSLWGTMNTEAFF. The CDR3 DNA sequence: TGTGCCAGCAGTTTATGGGGCACCATGAACACTGAAGCTTTCTTT. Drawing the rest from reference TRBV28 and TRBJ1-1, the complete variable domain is DVKVTQSSRYLVKRTGEKVFLECVQDMDHENMFWYRQDPGLGLRLIYFSYDVKMKEKGDIPEGYSVSREKKERFSLILESASTNQTSMYLCASSLWGTMNTEAFFGQGTRLTVV.

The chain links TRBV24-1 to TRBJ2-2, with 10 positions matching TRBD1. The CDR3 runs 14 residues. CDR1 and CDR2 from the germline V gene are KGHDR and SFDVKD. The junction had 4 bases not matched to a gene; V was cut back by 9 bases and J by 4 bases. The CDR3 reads CATGTGVGTGELFF. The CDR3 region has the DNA TGTGCCACCGGGACAGGGGTGGGCACCGGGGAGCTGTTTTTT.

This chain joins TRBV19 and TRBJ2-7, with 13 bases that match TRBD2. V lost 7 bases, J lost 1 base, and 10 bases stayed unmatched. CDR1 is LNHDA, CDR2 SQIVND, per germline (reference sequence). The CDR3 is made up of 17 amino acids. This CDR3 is CASTPGTSGAASYEQYF. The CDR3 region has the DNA TGTGCCAGTACCCCTGGGACTAGCGGGGCCGCATCCTACGAGCAGTACTTC. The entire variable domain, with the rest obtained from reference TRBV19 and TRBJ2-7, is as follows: DGGITQSPKYLFRKEGQNVTLSCEQNLNHDAMYWYRQDPGQGLRLIYYSQIVNDFQKGDIAEGYSVSREKKESFPLTVTSAQKNPTAFYLCASTPGTSGAASYEQYFGPGTRLTVT.

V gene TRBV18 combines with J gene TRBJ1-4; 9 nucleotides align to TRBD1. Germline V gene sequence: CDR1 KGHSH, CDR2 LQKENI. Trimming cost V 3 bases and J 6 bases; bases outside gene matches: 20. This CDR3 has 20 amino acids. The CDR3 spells CASSPSRDRGELVYYEKLFF. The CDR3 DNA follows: TGTGCCAGCTCACCCTCCCGAGACAGGGGGGAGCTTGTTTATTATGAAAAACTGTTTTTT.

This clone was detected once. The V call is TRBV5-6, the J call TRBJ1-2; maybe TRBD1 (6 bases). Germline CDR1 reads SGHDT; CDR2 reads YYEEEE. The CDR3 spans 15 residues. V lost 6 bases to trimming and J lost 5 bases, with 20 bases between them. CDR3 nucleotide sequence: TGTGCCAGCACCCCTGTCCCGGGACAAGGATATGGCTACACCTTC. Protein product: CASTPVPGQGYGYTF.

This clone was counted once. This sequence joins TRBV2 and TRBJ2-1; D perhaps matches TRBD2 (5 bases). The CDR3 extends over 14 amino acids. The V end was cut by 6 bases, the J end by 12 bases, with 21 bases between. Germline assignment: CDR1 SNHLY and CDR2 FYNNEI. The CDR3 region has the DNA TGTGCCAGCAGGGCCGGACTGACCGTGCTTGGGCAGTTCTTC. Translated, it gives CASRAGLTVLGQFF.

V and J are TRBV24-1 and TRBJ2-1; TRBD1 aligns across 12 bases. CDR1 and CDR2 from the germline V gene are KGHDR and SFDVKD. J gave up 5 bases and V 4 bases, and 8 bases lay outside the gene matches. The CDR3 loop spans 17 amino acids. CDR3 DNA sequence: TGTGCCACCAGTGACTACGGGACAGGGGGCTTAAACAATGAGCAGTTCTTC. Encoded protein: CATSDYGTGGLNNEQFF.

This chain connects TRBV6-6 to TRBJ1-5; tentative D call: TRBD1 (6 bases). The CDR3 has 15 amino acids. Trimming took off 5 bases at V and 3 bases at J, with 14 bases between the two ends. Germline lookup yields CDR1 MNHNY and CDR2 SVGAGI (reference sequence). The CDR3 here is CASSRTTGVNQPQHF. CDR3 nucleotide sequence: TGTGCCAGCAGTAGAACGACAGGAGTCAATCAGCCCCAGCATTTT.

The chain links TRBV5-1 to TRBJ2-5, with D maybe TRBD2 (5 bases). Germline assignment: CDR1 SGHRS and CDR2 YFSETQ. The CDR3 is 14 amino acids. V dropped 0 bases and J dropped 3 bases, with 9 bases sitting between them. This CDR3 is CASSLGGFEETQYF. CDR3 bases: TGCGCCAGCAGCTTGGGCGGGTTCGAAGAGACCCAGTACTTC.

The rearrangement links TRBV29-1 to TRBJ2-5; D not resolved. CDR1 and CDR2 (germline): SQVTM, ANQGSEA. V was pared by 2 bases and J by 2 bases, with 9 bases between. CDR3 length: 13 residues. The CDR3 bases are TGCAGCGTTGAATACAGACCACAAGAGACCCAGTACTTC. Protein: CSVEYRPQETQYF.

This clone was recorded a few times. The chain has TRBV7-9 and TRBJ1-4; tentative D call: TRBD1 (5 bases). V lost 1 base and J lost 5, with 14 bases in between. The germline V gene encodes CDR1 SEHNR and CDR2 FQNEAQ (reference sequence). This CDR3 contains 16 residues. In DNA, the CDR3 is TGTGCCAGCAGCTTAGTTGGGGCAGTCCAGAATGAAAAACTGTTTTTT. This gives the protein CASSLVGAVQNEKLFF.

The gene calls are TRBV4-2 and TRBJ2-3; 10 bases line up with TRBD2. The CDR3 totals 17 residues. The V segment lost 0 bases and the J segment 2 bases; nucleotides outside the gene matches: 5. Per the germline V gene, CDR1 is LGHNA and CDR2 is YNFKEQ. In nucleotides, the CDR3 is TGTGCCAGCAGCCAAGAACGTAGCGGGGGGTCCACAGATACGCAGTATTTT. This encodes CASSQERSGGSTDTQYF.

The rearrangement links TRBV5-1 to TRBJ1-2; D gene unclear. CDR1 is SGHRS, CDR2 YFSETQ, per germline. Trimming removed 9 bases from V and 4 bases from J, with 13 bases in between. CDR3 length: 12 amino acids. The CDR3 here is CATHGNGYGYTF. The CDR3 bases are TGCGCCACCCACGGTAACGGCTATGGCTACACCTTC.

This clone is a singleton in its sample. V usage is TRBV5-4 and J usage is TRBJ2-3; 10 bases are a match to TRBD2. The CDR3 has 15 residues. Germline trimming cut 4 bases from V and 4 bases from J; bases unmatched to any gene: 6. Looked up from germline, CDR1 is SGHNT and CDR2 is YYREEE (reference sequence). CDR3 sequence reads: CASSQAGGPPDTQYF. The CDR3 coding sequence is TGTGCCAGCAGCCAAGCGGGGGGGCCACCAGATACGCAGTATTTT.

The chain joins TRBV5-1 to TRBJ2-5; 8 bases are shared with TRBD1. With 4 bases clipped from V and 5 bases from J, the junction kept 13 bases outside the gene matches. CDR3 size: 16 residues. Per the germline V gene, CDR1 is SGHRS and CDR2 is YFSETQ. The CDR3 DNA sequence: TGCGCCAGCAGCACCGGGACAGGACGAGGAGGGGAGACCCAGTACTTC. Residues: CASSTGTGRGGETQYF.

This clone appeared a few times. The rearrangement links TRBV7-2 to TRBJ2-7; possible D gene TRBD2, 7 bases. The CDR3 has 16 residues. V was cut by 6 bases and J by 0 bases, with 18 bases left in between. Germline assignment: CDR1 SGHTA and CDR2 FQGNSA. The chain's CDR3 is CASSGRGTSYSYEQYF. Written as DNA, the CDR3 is TGTGCCAGCAGTGGGAGGGGGACTTCCTACTCCTACGAGCAGTACTTC.

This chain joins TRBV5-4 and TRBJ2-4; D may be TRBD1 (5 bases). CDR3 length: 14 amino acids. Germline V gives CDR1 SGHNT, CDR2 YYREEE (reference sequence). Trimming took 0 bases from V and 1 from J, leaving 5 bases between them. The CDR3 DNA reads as TGTGCCAGCAGCTTGGCAGGGGCCAAAAACATTCAGTACTTC. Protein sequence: CASSLAGAKNIQYF.

DNA of the CDR3: TGTGCCAGCAGTGAGTACAGGGGGCTAGAGCAGTACTTC. Translating it yields CASSEYRGLEQYF. The chain couples TRBV6-6 to TRBJ2-7, with TRBD1 matching 9 bases. Trimming cost V 5 bases and J 7 bases; bases outside gene matches: 6. CDR3 length: 13 residues. In germline, CDR1 is MNHNY, CDR2 SVGAGI (reference sequence).

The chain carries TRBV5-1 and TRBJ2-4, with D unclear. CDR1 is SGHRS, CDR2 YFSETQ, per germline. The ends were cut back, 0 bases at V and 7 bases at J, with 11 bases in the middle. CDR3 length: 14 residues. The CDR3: CASSLGSGSNIQYF. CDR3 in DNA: TGCGCCAGCAGCTTGGGTTCCGGGTCGAACATTCAGTACTTC. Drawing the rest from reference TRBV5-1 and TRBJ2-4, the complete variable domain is KAGVTQTPRYLIKTRGQQVTLSCSPISGHRSVSWYQQTPGQGLQFLFEYFSETQRNKGNFPGRFSGRQFSNSRSEMNVSTLELGDSALYLCASSLGSGSNIQYFGAGTRLSVL.

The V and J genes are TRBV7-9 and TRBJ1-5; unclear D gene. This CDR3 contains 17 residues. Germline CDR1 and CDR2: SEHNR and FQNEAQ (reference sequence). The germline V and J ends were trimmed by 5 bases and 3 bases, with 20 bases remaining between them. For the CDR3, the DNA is TGTGCCAGCAGCCCCGCCGGAACTTCCGGGGTCAATCAGCCCCAGCATTTT. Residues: CASSPAGTSGVNQPQHF.

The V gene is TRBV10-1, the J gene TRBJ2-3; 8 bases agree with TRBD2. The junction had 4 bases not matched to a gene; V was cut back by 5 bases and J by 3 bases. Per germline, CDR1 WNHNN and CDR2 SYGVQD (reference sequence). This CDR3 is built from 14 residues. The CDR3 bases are TGCGCCAGCAGTCGGGGGGGCCCGACAGATACGCAGTATTTT. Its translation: CASSRGGPTDTQYF.

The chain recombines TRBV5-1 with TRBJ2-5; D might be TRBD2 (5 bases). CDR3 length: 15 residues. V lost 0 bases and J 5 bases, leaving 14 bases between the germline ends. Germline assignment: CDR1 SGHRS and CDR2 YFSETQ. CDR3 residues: CASSLEGPPGETQYF. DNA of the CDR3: TGCGCCAGCAGCTTGGAGGGCCCTCCGGGGGAGACCCAGTACTTC.

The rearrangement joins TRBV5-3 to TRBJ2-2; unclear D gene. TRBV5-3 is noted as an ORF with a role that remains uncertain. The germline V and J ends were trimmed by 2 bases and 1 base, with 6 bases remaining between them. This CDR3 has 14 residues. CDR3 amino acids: CARSFPLNTGELFF. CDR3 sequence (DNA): TGTGCCAGAAGCTTCCCCTTGAACACCGGGGAGCTGTTTTTT.

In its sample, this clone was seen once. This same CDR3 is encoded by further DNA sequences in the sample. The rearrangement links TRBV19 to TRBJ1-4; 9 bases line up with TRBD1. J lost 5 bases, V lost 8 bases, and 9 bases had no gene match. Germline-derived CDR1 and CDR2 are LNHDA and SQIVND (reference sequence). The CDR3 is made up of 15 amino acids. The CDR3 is CASSKGGTGNEKLFF. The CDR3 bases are TGTGCCAGTTCCAAGGGAGGGACAGGGAATGAAAAACTGTTTTTT.

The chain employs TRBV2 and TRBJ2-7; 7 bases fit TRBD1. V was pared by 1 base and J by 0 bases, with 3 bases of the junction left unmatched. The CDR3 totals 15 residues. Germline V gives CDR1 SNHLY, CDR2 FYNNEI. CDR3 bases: TGTGCCAGCAGTGAAGAGGGGGCAAGCTCCTACGAGCAGTACGTC. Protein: CASSEEGASSYEQYV.

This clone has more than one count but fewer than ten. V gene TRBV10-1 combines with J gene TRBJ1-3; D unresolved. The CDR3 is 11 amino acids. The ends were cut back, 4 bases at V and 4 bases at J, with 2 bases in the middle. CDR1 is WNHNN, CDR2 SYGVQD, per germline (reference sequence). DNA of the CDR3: TGCGCCAGCAGTGCGGGAAACACCATATATTTT. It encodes CASSAGNTIYF.

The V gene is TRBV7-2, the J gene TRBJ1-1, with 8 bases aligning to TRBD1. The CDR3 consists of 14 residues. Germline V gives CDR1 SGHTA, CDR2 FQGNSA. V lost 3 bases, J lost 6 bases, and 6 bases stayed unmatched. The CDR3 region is CASSFGTGRAEAFF. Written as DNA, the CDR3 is TGTGCCAGCAGCTTCGGGACAGGTAGGGCTGAAGCTTTCTTT.

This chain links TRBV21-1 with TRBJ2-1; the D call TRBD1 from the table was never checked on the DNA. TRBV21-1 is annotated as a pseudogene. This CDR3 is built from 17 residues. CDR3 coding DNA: TGTGCCAGCCCCCTTGGAAGCAGGAACCTCTCCTACAATGAGCAGTTCTTC. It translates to CASPLGSRNLSYNEQFF.

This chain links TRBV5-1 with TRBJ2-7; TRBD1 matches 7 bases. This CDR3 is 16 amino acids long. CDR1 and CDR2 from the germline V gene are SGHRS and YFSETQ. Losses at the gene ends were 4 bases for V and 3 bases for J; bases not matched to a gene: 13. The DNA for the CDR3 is TGCGCCAGCAGCCTATCCCTGGACAGGAGATACTACGAGCAGTACTTC. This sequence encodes CASSLSLDRRYYEQYF.

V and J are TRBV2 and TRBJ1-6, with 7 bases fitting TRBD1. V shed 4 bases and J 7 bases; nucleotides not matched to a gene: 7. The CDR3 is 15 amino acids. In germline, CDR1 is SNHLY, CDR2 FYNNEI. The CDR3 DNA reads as TGTGCCAGCAGTGTCCGCCGGGACAGCAATTCACCCCTCCACTTT. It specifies CASSVRRDSNSPLHF.

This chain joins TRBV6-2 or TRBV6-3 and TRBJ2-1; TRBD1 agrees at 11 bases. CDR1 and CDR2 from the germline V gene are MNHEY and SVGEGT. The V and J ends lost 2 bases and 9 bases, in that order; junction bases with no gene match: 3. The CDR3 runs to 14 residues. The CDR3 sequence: CASSYGTGGSEQFF. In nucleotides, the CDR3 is TGTGCCAGCAGTTACGGGACAGGGGGAAGTGAGCAGTTCTTC.